The clone carrying this T cell receptor beta chain has ten or more counts. Its cognate antigen is unknown. RNA transcripts yielded amplified TCR beta CDR3 regions. The primer set for the first-round RT-PCR of the TCR CDR3 was HTBI. TCRdb processed the multiplex PCR reads anew with MiXCR; each CDR3 protein has one entry. The sample has about 350,000 distinct CDR3 sequences, over 15% seen once. The sample originates from a study of T cells in Graves' hyperthyroidism and ophthalmopathy. General observations from the study: Within blood appeared most thyroid clonotypes that had expanded above 0.001.

This receptor was taken from a middle-aged woman with Graves' ophthalmopathy. The sample comprised blood.

CDR3 sequence: CASSYVGGLKSYEQYF. In DNA form, the CDR3 reads TGTGCCAGCAGTTACGTAGGGGGCCTAAAATCCTACGAGCAGTACTTC. The rearrangement links TRBV6-5 to TRBJ2-7, with 7 bases aligning to TRBD1. The ends lost 2 bases at V and 1 base at J; junction bases unmatched: 8. CDR3 length: 16 amino acids. CDR1 is MNHEY and CDR2 is SVGAGI in the germline V gene.